The sequence of this T cell receptor beta chain was determined in a study of OX40 agonist ivuxolimab in advanced cancers. In terms of the full investigation: Ivuxolimab was an agonistic, fully human IgG2 monoclonal antibody directed against OX40 (CD134), a costimulatory receptor. Partial responses were achieved by three dose-escalation patients, of whom one had hepatocellular carcinoma and two had cutaneous melanoma. Prior anti-PD-1, anti-PD-L1 or anti-CTLA-4 therapy was permitted, and checkpoint inhibitors had been received by roughly two fifths of dose-escalation patients. Intravenous ivuxolimab was administered to patients every 2 weeks at six dose levels: 0.01, 0.1, 0.3, 1.5, 3 and 10 mg/kg. Of the roughly 52 dose-escalation patients, hepatocellular carcinoma was present in roughly 19, melanoma in approximately 15, renal cell carcinoma in 9 and head and neck cancer in 9. A male proportion of roughly 80% and a mean age of approximately 55 years, ranging from about 20 to 79, were recorded for the dose-escalation cohort. The paper describes the monotherapy dose-escalation part (N of about 54 patients) of the phase I trial of ivuxolimab. The purpose of peripheral TCRbeta sequencing was to test whether ivuxolimab changed TCR sequence diversity and led to clonal T-cell expansion.

Study-wide conclusions, independent of this receptor: At doses of 0.1 to 3.0 mg/kg, clonal expansion of both CD4+ and CD8+ T cells in blood was seen between baseline and week 6. Low levels of normalized T-cell clonal expansion were also seen in some patients who did not respond. After ivuxolimab, CD8+ T cells had more expanded clones than CD4+ T cells on average. The antigen specificity of the clonally expanded peripheral T cells was not determined. In partial responders in the 0.1-3.0 mg/kg groups, normalized peripheral clonal expansion was found to be among the lowest, especially among CD8+ T cells.

For sequencing of the TCRbeta CDR3 region, genomic DNA was extracted from the sorted cells. The immunoSEQ Assay was used to sequence the TCRbeta CDR3 regions. The table was pulled from immuneACCESS by TCRdb, which kept in-frame rearrangements only. Such tables lose some clones; where checked, under half of the loss comes from unresolved V genes, and the rest has no known cause. Present in this sample are about 44,000 clones, 75% to 90% of which were seen just once. About 0.37% of the sample is held by the ten biggest clonotypes. Patients with a history of autoimmune disease or receiving systemic immunosuppression were excluded from the trial. Peripheral blood for TCR sequencing was drawn from every dose cohort at baseline, at cycle 4 day 1 and at cycle 7 day 1. Samples came from an open-label, multicenter, first-in-human phase I dose-escalation trial of ivuxolimab. Adults with locally advanced or metastatic head and neck squamous cell, hepatocellular, melanoma or renal cell carcinoma were enrolled in the trial. Before TCR sequencing, CD4+ T cells and CD8+ T cells from peripheral blood were sorted into separate populations.

Regarding this clone: The specificity of this receptor is unknown. Base qualities are not at hand, and no much larger clone is one base apart.

The V and J ends are trimmed by 10 bases and 2 bases, leaving 14 bases between them. From a lookup of the germline V gene (reference sequence), CDR1 and CDR2 are MNHEY and SMNVEV. Reading from cysteine to phenylalanine, the CDR3 counts 14 amino acids. Kept here is only the CDR3 DNA, which spans 42 bases and is read in frame from base 1. The sequence derives from an adult with an advanced solid tumor such as melanoma, head and neck, liver or kidney cancer. The input for sequencing was CD4+ or CD8+ T cells sorted from blood, taken in a trial of the OX40 agonist ivuxolimab. The chain uses TRBV27 and TRBJ2-2; the D gene is unclear. In nucleotide form, the sequence is TGTGCCACCACTCGGACGTTTAACACCGGGGAGCTGTTTTTT. This sequence encodes CATTRTFNTGELFF.